A selection of T cell receptor beta chains follows, all from one sample in a study of T cell responses to AZD1222 COVID-19 vaccine. This table comes from immunoSEQ multiplex PCR, and its TCRdb copy is limited to in-frame clones, with some not included. The sample has approximately 200,000 clones; 90% to 95% are singletons. Source: peripheral blood, taken 28 days after the second AZD1222 dose. The receptors were gathered from an adult who received the AZD1222 COVID-19 vaccine. CDR3s include the opening cysteine and the closing phenylalanine or tryptophan.

CDR3aa	j_gene	v_gene
CASSQAGTGTYEQYF	TRBJ2-7	TRBV4-1
CASSPRGTAANTGELFF	TRBJ2-2	TRBV6-6
CASSPKVWTTTNEKLFF	TRBJ1-4	TRBV3-1/TRBV3-2
CATTGETTGELFF	TRBJ2-2	TRBV21-1
CASRLAGGVKTQYF	TRBJ2-5	TRBV2
CASSLQGDSNQPQHF	TRBJ1-5	TRBV5-1
CASSAQVPDTQYF	TRBJ2-3	TRBV27
CASSGSGLAVYEQYF	TRBJ2-7	TRBV19
CASGNRDRDTDTQYF	TRBJ2-3	TRBV6-4
CAGKGSSNQPQHF	TRBJ1-5	TRBV6-6
CAIASGANVLTF	TRBJ2-6	TRBV12-3/TRBV12-4
CASSRRGREQFF	TRBJ2-1	TRBV6-5
CASSQTYRGLAVSTDTQYF	TRBJ2-3	TRBV7-9